Sequencing of this T cell receptor (beta chain) was carried out in a study of long-term antiretroviral therapy in people with HIV. General study points: It was observed that HIV repertoires exhibited narrower CDR3 length ranges than controls.

Note on this clone: The target antigen is unknown.

CDR3 length: 12 amino acids. With 4 bases removed from V and 8 bases from J, the gap between germline ends came to 11 bases. Germline V gives CDR1 MNHNS, CDR2 SASEGT. Samples were assayed with immunoSEQ v3.0 at survey level. Assay used: immunoSEQ multiplex PCR; TCRdb lists only in-frame clones, some missing. This table has around 28,000 clones, 70% to 90% appearing once. The chain is built from TRBV6-1 and TRBJ1-2; unclear D gene. The sample consisted of unsorted PBMCs, taken 0.8 years after starting antiretroviral therapy. This TCR was recovered from a woman in her twenties or thirties with HIV. CDR3 in DNA: TGTGCCAGCAGTGTGTTCACGTTCGGCTACACCTTC. Its protein is CASSVFTFGYTF.